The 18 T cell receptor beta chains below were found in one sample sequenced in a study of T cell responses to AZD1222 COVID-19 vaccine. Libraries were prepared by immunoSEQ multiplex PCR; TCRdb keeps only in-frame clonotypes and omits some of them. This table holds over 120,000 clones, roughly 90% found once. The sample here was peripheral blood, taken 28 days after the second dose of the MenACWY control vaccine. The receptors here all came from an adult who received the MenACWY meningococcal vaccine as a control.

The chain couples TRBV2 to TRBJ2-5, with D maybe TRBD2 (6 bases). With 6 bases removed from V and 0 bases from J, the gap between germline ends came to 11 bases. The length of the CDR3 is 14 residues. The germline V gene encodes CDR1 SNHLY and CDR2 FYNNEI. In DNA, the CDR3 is TGTGCCAGCAGGCGGGACCGCCACCAAGAGACCCAGTACTTC. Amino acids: CASRRDRHQETQYF.

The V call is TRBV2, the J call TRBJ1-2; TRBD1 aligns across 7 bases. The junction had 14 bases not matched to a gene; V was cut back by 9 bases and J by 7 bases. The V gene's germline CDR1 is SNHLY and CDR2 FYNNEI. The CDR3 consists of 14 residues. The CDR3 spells CARAEGGPRGGYTF. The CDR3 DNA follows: TGTGCCAGAGCGGAAGGGGGCCCACGCGGTGGCTACACCTTC.

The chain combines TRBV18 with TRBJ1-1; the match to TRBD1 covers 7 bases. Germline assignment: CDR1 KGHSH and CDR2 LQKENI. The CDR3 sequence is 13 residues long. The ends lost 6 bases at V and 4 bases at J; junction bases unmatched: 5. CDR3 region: CASSPDRLTEAFF. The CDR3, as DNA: TGTGCCAGCTCCCCGGACAGGCTCACTGAAGCTTTCTTT.

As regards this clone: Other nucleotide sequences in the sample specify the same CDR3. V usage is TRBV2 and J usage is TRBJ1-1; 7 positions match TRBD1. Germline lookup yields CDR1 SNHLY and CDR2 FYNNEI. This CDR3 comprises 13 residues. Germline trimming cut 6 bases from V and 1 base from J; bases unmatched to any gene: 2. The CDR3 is CASRRQGNTEAFF. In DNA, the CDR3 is TGTGCCAGCAGGAGACAGGGGAACACTGAAGCTTTCTTT.

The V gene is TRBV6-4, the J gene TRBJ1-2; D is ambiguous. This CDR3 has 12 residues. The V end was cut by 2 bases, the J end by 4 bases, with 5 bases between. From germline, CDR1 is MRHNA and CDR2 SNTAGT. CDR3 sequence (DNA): TGTGCCAGCAGTGACGGATTCTATGGCTACACCTTC. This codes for CASSDGFYGYTF.

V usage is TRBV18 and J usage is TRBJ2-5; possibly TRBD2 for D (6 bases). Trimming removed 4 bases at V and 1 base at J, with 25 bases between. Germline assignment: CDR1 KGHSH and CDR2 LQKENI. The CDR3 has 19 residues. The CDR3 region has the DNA TGTGCCAGCTCACTCACAGCCCCAACTAGCCTAAGGCGCCAAGAGACCCAGTACTTC. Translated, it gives CASSLTAPTSLRRQETQYF.

This CDR3 is CASSNRDSGNTIYF. The CDR3, as DNA: TGTGCCAGTAGCAACAGAGACTCTGGAAACACCATATATTTT. The chain recombines TRBV19 with TRBJ1-3; D is uncertain. Germline V lookup: CDR1 LNHDA, CDR2 SQIVND (reference sequence). V was cut by 6 bases and J by 0 bases, with 9 bases left in between. This CDR3 is built from 14 residues.

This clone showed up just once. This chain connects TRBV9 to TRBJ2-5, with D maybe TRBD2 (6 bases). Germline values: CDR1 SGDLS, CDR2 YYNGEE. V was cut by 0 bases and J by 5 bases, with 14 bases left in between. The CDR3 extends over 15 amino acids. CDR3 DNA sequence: TGTGCCAGCAGCGTAGGGCGGGATAGTAGGGAGACCCAGTACTTC. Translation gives CASSVGRDSRETQYF.

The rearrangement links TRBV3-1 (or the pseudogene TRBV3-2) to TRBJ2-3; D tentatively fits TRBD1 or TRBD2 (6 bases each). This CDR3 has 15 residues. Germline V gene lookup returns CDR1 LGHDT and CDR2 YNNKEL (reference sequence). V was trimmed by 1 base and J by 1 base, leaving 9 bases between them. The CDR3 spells CASSQGGGRTDTQYF. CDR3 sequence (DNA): TGTGCCAGCAGCCAAGGAGGGGGGCGCACAGATACGCAGTATTTT.

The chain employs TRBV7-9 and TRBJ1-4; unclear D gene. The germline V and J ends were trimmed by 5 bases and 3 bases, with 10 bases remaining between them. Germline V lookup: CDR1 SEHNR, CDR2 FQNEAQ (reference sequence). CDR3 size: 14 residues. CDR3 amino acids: CASSMGGSNEKLFF. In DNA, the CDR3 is TGTGCCAGCAGCATGGGAGGTTCTAATGAAAAACTGTTTTTT.

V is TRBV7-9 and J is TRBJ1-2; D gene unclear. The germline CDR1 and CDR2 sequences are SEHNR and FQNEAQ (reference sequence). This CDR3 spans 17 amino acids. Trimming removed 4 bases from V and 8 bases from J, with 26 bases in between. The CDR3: CASSSTNQLSVGEGYTF. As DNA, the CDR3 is TGTGCCAGCAGCTCGACCAACCAACTATCTGTTGGGGAAGGCTACACCTTC.

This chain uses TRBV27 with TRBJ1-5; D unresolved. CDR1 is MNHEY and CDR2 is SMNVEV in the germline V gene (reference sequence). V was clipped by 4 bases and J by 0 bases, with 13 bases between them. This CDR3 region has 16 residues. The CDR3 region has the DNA TGTGCCAGCAGTTCCCCCGCCTTGGGTAGCAATCAGCCCCAGCATTTT. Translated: CASSSPALGSNQPQHF.

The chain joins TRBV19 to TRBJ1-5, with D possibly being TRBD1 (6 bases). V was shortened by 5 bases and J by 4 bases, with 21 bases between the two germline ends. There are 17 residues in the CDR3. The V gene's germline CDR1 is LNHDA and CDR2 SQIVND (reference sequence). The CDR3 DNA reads TGTGCCAGTAGTGTTTCAGGGGCTTCCTTAGGGAATCAGCCCCAGCATTTT. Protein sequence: CASSVSGASLGNQPQHF.

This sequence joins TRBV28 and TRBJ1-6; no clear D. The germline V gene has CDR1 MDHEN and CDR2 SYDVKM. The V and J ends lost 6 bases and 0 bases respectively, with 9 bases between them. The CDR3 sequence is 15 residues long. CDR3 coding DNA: TGTGCCAGCAGGTTCGGAAGCTCCTATAATTCACCCCTCCACTTT. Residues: CASRFGSSYNSPLHF.

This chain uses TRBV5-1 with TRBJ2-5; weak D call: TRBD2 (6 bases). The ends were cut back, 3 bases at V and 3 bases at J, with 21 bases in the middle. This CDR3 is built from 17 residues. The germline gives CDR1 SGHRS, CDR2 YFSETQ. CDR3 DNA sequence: TGCGCCAGCAGCTCGGGGTACAAGGCTAGCGAAAAAGAGACCCAGTACTTC. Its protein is CASSSGYKASEKETQYF.

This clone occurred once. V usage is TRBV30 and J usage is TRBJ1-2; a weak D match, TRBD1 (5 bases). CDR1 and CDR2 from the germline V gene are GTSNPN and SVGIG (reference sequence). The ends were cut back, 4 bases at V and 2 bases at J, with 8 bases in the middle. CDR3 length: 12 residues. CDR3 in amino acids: CAWTRGNYGYTF. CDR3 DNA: TGTGCCTGGACTCGGGGCAACTATGGCTACACCTTC. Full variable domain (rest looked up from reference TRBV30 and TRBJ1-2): SQTIHQWPATLVQPVGSPLSLECTVEGTSNPNLYWYRQAAGRGLQLLFYSVGIGQISSEVPQNLSASRPQDRQFILSSKKLLLSDSGFYLCAWTRGNYGYTFGSGTRLTVV.

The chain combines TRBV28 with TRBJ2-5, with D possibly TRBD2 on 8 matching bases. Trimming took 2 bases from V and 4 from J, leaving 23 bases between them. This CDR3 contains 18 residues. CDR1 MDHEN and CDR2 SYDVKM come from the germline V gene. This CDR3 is CASSLRRDSGGSGETQYF. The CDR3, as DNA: TGTGCCAGCAGTTTACGAAGGGACAGCGGGGGTTCGGGAGAGACCCAGTACTTC. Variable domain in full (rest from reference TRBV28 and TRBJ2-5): DVKVTQSSRYLVKRTGEKVFLECVQDMDHENMFWYRQDPGLGLRLIYFSYDVKMKEKGDIPEGYSVSREKKERFSLILESASTNQTSMYLCASSLRRDSGGSGETQYFGPGTRLLVL.

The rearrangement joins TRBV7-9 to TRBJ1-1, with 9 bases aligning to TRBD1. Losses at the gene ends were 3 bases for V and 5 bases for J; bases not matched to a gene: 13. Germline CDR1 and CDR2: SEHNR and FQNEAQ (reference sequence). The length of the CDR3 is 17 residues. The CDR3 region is CASSFPSGTGIETEAFF. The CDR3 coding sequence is TGTGCCAGCAGCTTTCCCTCCGGGACAGGGATCGAGACTGAAGCTTTCTTT. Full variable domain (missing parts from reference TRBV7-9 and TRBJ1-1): DTGVSQNPRHKITKRGQNVTFRCDPISEHNRLYWYRQTLGQGPEFLTYFQNEAQLEKSRLLSDRFSAERPKGSFSTLEIQRTEQGDSAMYLCASSFPSGTGIETEAFFGQGTRLTVV.